This T cell receptor beta chain came from a study of T-cell reconstitution after alpha-beta-depleted transplantation in children. Study results and limitations: Surviving recipient T cells and thymic progenitors accounted for the high day-60 TCRbeta diversity observed in some patients. Reportedly, only several hundred clones from non-depleted graft cells drove alpha-beta T-cell counts at about two months. A year had passed since transplant, and T-cell counts and diversity by then came mostly from newly produced T cells.

TCRbeta library construction was performed incorporating unique molecular identifiers. TCRdb used MiXCR to reprocess the PCR reads, holding one entry per CDR3 protein. The table has more than 300,000 distinct CDR3 sequences, 15% to 20% seen once. This clonotype was picked up a small number of times. Its antigen remains unidentified. The receptor's source is a male patient between 2 and 15 years old who had a stem cell transplant for acute lymphoblastic leukemia, so the T cells may come from the graft donor. Sample: PBMCs, mostly from graft donor cells, taken 360 days after TCRalphabeta/CD19-depleted stem cell transplant.

The CDR3, as DNA: TGCGCCAGCAGCCAAGAGCCGGGACTAGCTCCGAGGAGGGGCACAGATACGCAGTATTTT. Protein sequence: CASSQEPGLAPRRGTDTQYF. The rearrangement joins TRBV4-1 to TRBJ2-3; 9 bases are a match to TRBD2. V trimming: 0 bases; J trimming: 1 base; junction bases outside the gene matches: 14. The CDR3 is 20 amino acids. Germline CDR1 is MGHRA and CDR2 is YSYEKL.